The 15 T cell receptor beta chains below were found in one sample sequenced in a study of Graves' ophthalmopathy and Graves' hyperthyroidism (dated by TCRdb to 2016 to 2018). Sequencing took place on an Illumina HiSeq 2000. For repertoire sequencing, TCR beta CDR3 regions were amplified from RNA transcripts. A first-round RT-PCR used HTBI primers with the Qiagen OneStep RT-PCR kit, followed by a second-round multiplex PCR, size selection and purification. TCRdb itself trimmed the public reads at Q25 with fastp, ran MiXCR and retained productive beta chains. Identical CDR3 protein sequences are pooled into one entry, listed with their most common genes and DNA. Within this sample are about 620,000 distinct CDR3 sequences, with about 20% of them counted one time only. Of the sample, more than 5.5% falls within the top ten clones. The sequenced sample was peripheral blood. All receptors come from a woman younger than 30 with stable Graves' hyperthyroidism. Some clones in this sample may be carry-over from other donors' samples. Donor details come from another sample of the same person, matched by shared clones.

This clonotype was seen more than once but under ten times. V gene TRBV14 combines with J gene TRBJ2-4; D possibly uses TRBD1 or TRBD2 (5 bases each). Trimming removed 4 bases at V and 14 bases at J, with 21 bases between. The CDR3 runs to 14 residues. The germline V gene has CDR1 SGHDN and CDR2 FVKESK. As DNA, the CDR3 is TGTGCCAGCAGCCCAAGGGCTGGGACCTTTCTTAAGTACTTC. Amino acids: CASSPRAGTFLKYF.

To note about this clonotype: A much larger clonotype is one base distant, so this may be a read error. The CDR3: CATRTTSGVFYEQYF. The CDR3 DNA reads TGTGCCACACGAACTACTAGCGGAGTCTTCTACGAGCAGTACTTC. The V call is TRBV10-3, the J call TRBJ2-7; 8 bases fit TRBD2. The V gene end was trimmed by 10 bases and the J gene end by 3 bases; junction bases not matched to a gene: 14. The CDR3 spans 15 residues. CDR1 and CDR2 (germline): ENHRY, SYGVKD.

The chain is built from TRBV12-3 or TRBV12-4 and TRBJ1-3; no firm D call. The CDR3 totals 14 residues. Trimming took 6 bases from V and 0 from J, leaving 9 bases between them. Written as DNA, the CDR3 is TGTGCCAGCAGCTGGGCTTCCTCTGGAAACACCATATATTTT. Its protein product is CASSWASSGNTIYF.

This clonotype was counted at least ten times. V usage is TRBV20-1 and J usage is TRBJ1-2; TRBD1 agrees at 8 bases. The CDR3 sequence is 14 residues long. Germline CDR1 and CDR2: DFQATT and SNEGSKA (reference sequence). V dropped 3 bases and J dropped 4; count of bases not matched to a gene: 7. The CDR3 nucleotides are TGCAGTGCTAGGCTTTCAGGGGGCGGCTATGGCTACACCTTC. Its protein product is CSARLSGGGYGYTF.

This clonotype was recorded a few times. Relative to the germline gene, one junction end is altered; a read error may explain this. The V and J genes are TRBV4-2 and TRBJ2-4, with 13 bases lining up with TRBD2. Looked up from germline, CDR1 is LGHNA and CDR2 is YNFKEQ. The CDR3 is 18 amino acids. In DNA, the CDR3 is TGTGCCAGCAGCCAAGGGACTAGCGGGAGTGCAGCCAAACACATTCAGTACTTC. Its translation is CASSQGTSGSAAKHIQYF.

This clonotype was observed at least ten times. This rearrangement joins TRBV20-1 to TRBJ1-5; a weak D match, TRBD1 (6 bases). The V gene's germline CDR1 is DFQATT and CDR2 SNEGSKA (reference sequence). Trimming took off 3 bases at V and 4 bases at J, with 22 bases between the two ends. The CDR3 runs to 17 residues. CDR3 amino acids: CSARDAGPTGYNQPQHF. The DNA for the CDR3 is TGCAGTGCTAGGGATGCCGGACCAACAGGGTATAATCAGCCCCAGCATTTT.

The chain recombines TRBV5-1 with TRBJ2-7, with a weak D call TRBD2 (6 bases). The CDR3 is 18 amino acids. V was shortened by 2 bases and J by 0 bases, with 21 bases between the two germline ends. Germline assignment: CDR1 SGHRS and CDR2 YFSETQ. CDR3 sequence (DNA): TGCGCCAGCAGCTTAGGAGGGGTCAACCCACTTAGCTCCTACGAGCAGTACTTC. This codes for CASSLGGVNPLSSYEQYF.

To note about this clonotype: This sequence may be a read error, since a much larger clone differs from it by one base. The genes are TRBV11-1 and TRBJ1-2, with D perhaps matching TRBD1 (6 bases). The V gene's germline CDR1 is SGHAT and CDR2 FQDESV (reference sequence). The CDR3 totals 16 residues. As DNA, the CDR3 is TGTGCCAGCAGCTTAGCGCTGGGTAAGGGGGACTATGGCTACATCTTC. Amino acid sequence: CASSLALGKGDYGYIF.

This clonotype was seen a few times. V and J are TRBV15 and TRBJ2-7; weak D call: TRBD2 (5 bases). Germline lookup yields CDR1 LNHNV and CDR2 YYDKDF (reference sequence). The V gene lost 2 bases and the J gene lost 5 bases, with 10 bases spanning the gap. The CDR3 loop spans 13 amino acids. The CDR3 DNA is TGTGCCACCAGCAGAAGGAAGGAGGACGAGCAGTACTTC. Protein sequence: CATSRRKEDEQYF.

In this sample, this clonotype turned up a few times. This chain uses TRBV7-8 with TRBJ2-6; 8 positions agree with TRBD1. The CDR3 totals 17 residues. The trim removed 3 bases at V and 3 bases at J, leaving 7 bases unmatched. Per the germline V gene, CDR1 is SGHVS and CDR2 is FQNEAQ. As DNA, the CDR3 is TGTGCCAGCAGCTTTCGGCAGGGGGCAGATGGGGCCAACGTCCTGACTTTC. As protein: CASSFRQGADGANVLTF.

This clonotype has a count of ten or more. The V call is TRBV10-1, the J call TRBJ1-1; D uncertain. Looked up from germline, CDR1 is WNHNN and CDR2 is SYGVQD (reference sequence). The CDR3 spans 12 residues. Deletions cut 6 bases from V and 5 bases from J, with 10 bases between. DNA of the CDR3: TGCGCCAGCAGAGGATTAGGGACTGAAGCTTTCTTT. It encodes CASRGLGTEAFF.

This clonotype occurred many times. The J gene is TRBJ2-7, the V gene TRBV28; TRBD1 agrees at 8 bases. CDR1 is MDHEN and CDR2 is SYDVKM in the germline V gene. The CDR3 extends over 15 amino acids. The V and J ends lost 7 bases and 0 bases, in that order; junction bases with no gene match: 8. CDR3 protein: CASNHQTGDSYEQYF. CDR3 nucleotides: TGTGCCAGCAACCACCAGACAGGGGACTCCTACGAGCAGTACTTC.

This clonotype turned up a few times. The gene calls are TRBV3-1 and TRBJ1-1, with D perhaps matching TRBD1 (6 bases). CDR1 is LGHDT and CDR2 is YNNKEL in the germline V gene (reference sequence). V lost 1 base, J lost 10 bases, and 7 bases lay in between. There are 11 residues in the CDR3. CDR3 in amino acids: CASSQGGGAFF. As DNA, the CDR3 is TGTGCCAGCAGCCAAGGAGGGGGAGCTTTCTTT.

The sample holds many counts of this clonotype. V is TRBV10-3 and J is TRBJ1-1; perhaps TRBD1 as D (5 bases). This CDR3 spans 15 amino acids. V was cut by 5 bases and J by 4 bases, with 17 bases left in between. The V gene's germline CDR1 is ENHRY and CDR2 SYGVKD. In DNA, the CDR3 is TGTGCCATCAGTCAACGGGACCTCCCCGGCACTGAAGCTTTCTTT. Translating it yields CAISQRDLPGTEAFF.

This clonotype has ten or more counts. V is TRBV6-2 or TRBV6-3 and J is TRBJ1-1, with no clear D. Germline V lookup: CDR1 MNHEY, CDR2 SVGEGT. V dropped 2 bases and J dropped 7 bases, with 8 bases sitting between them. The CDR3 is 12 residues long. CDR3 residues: CASSYEHSEAFF. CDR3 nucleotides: TGTGCCAGCAGTTACGAACACAGTGAAGCTTTCTTT.